A single sample is the source of the 18 T cell receptor beta chains below, sequenced in a study of naive and memory T cell subsets. Two oligonucleotides, mixed equimolar, formed the beta constant-region primer covering TRBC1 and TRBC2. Each CDR3 protein is one row after TCRdb ran MiXCR on the UMI-ligation and nested PCR reads. Of over 75,000 distinct CDR3 sequences listed, 10% to 15% are singletons. Sequencing was done on a sample of central memory CD4+ T cells from blood. The source is a human donor in good health.

This clonotype was counted a few times. The gene calls are TRBV25-1 and TRBJ2-1; maybe TRBD2 (6 bases). Trimming left V 10 bases short and J 6 bases short, with 19 bases between. CDR1 MGHDK and CDR2 SYGVNS come from the germline V gene. CDR3 size: 14 residues. The CDR3 here is CATLGPGRPNEQFF. In DNA form, the CDR3 reads TGTGCCACCCTGGGGCCAGGGAGGCCCAATGAGCAGTTCTTC.

This clonotype was observed at least ten times. The CDR3 loop is CASSLFDRDNQPQHF. CDR3 DNA: TGTGCCAGCAGTTTATTCGACAGAGACAATCAGCCCCAGCATTTT. This chain links TRBV28 with TRBJ1-5; tentative D call: TRBD1 (5 bases). The CDR3 loop spans 15 amino acids. Germline CDR1 is MDHEN and CDR2 is SYDVKM. V lost 1 base and J lost 3, with 10 bases in between.

This chain connects TRBV24-1 to TRBJ2-3; TRBD2 matches 11 bases. Germline CDR1 is KGHDR and CDR2 is SFDVKD. CDR3 length: 16 amino acids. V trimming: 3 bases; J trimming: 5 bases; junction bases outside the gene matches: 6. The CDR3 DNA reads as TGTGCCACCAGTGATAGGGCACTAGCGGGAGAAGATACGCAGTATTTT. Its translation is CATSDRALAGEDTQYF.

The V call is TRBV20-1, the J call TRBJ2-2; D is possibly TRBD1 (6 bases). The CDR3 extends over 13 amino acids. V was pared by 5 bases and J by 4 bases, with 11 bases between. Looked up from germline, CDR1 is DFQATT and CDR2 is SNEGSKA (reference sequence). In nucleotides, the CDR3 is TGCAGTGCTGAAGGACAGCGCACCGGGGAGCTGTTTTTT. Translated, it gives CSAEGQRTGELFF.

Ten or more counts support this clonotype. J is TRBJ2-2 and V is TRBV6-2 or TRBV6-3; D not resolved. The germline gives CDR1 MNHEY, CDR2 SVGEGT. Deletions cut 11 bases from V and 5 bases from J, with 18 bases between. This CDR3 region has 14 residues. In DNA, the CDR3 is TGTGCCTCATGTTGGCTGGTTGGGACCGGGGAGCTGTTTTTT. Residues: CASCWLVGTGELFF.

This clonotype was detected only a few times. The CDR3 DNA reads TGTGCCAGCAGTTCATTAGAGCGACAAGAGACCCAGTACTTC. Encoded protein: CASSSLERQETQYF. The chain uses TRBV28 and TRBJ2-5; D remains unclear. CDR1 MDHEN and CDR2 SYDVKM come from the germline V gene. This CDR3 has 14 residues. Trimming stripped 4 bases from V and 2 bases from J, with 11 bases between.

The sample holds a few counts of this clonotype. The chain is built from TRBV4-1 and TRBJ1-2; D uncertain. Germline-derived CDR1 and CDR2 are MGHRA and YSYEKL. V was cut by 1 base and J by 0 bases, with 6 bases left in between. CDR3 length: 14 residues. Here the CDR3 reads CASSQGPANYGYTF. The CDR3 DNA reads TGCGCCAGCAGCCAAGGTCCAGCTAACTATGGCTACACCTTC.

This clonotype was picked up many times. V usage is TRBV2 and J usage is TRBJ2-1; 8 bases match TRBD1. Trimming removed 6 bases from V and 0 bases from J; junction bases left unmatched: 4. Germline V CDR1 and CDR2: SNHLY, FYNNEI. This CDR3 has 15 amino acids. The CDR3 DNA follows: TGTGCCAGCAGGGAGACAGGGGTCTCCTACAATGAGCAGTTCTTC. It encodes CASRETGVSYNEQFF.

V gene TRBV11-2 combines with J gene TRBJ2-3; 7 positions match TRBD1. The germline CDR1 and CDR2 sequences are SGHAT and FQNNGV. V shed 0 bases and J 2 bases; nucleotides not matched to a gene: 5. This CDR3 is 16 amino acids long. DNA of the CDR3: TGTGCCAGCAGCTTAGATTTGACAGGGACCACAGATACGCAGTATTTT. Protein product: CASSLDLTGTTDTQYF.

This clonotype has more than one count but fewer than ten. The chain uses TRBV29-1 and TRBJ2-1, with 8 bases identical to TRBD2. CDR1 is SQVTM, CDR2 ANQGSEA, per germline. CDR3 size: 13 residues. Losses at the gene ends were 5 bases for V and 8 bases for J; bases not matched to a gene: 8. CDR3 sequence (DNA): TGCAGCGTTACCGGGACTAGTAGAGATGAGCAGTTCTTC. The encoded protein is CSVTGTSRDEQFF.

The chain has TRBV15 and TRBJ2-7; weak D call: TRBD2 (5 bases). The CDR3 length is 12 residues. The germline V gene has CDR1 LNHNV and CDR2 YYDKDF (reference sequence). V shed 5 bases and J shed 6 bases, with 11 bases lying between them. This CDR3 is CATSASGSEQYF. CDR3 DNA sequence: TGTGCCACCAGCGCGAGCGGCTCCGAGCAGTACTTC. Full variable domain (outside the CDR3, taken from reference TRBV15 and TRBJ2-7): DAMVIQNPRYQVTQFGKPVTLSCSQTLNHNVMYWYQQKSSQAPKLLFHYYDKDFNNEADTPDNFQSRRPNTSFCFLDIRSPGLGDTAMYLCATSASGSEQYFGPGTRLTVT.

The chain has TRBV14 and TRBJ1-5; D call uncertain. CDR3 length equals 17 residues. In germline, CDR1 is SGHDN, CDR2 FVKESK. V lost 0 bases and J lost 1, with 13 bases in between. CDR3: CASSQDAAESSNQPQHF. The CDR3 DNA is TGTGCCAGCAGCCAAGACGCGGCGGAATCCAGCAATCAGCCCCAGCATTTT.

The chain employs TRBV3-1 and TRBJ1-2; 9 bases align to TRBD1. The CDR3 covers 13 residues. Losses at the gene ends were 4 bases for V and 8 bases for J; bases not matched to a gene: 5. CDR1 and CDR2 from the germline V gene are LGHDT and YNNKEL (reference sequence). The CDR3, as DNA: TGTGCCAGCAGCCCGGGACAGGGAAGGGGCTACACCTTC. Protein product: CASSPGQGRGYTF.

The sample holds many counts of this clonotype. The rearrangement links TRBV4-1 to TRBJ2-5; D unclear. The CDR3 has 14 residues. Trimming pared 4 bases from V and 3 bases from J, leaving 12 bases between. CDR1 and CDR2 from the germline V gene are MGHRA and YSYEKL. The CDR3 region is CASSLGSAKETQYF. Written as DNA, the CDR3 is TGCGCCAGCAGCCTAGGAAGCGCGAAAGAGACCCAGTACTTC.

The chain joins TRBV28 to TRBJ1-2; 7 bases are a match to TRBD1. The CDR3 contains 16 residues. Losses at the gene ends were 3 bases for V and 0 bases for J; bases not matched to a gene: 7. From germline, CDR1 is MDHEN and CDR2 SYDVKM. The CDR3 here is CASSFGRGESNYGYTF. The CDR3 coding sequence is TGTGCCAGCAGTTTTGGCAGGGGGGAGTCTAACTATGGCTACACCTTC.

The rearrangement links TRBV7-2 to TRBJ2-4; D is perhaps TRBD1 (6 bases). Germline CDR1 SGHTA, CDR2 FQGNSA. The CDR3 has 13 amino acids. Trimming left V 2 bases short and J 7 bases short, with 9 bases between. This chain's CDR3 is CASSLQQGNIQYF. The CDR3 DNA sequence: TGTGCCAGCAGCTTACAGCAGGGGAACATTCAGTACTTC. The complete variable domain, with remaining parts taken from reference TRBV7-2 and TRBJ2-4, reads GAGVSQSPSNKVTEKGKDVELRCDPISGHTALYWYRQSLGQGLEFLIYFQGNSAPDKSGLPSDRFSAERTGGSVSTLTIQRTQQEDSAVYLCASSLQQGNIQYFGAGTRLSVL.

The sample holds a few counts of this clonotype. The chain has TRBV5-6 and TRBJ2-1, with 10 bases matching TRBD2. V shed 4 bases and J 5 bases; nucleotides not matched to a gene: 9. This CDR3 has 16 residues. Germline values: CDR1 SGHDT, CDR2 YYEEEE. CDR3 nucleotide sequence: TGTGCCAGCAGCCCCGTCGGACTAGCGGATAACAATGAGCAGTTCTTC. Amino acids: CASSPVGLADNNEQFF.

There are many counts of this clonotype. The rearrangement joins TRBV6-5 to TRBJ1-5, with 10 bases lining up with TRBD1. Germline V gene data show CDR1 as MNHEY and CDR2 as SVGAGI. The V and J ends lost 5 bases and 4 bases, in that order; junction bases with no gene match: 2. The CDR3 loop spans 14 amino acids. The CDR3 here is CASSRTGGNQPQHF. The CDR3 coding sequence is TGTGCCAGCAGTAGGACAGGGGGAAATCAGCCCCAGCATTTT.